Listed here is a single T cell receptor (beta chain). The target antigen is unknown. The data derive from a study of cytomegalovirus exposure and HLA in healthy donors. About the study: Approximately 80 million unique TCRs from HLA-typed donors were held in an early data release. Findings of the study overall: Highly shared sequence variants in one cluster were likely a sequencing artifact. A later analysis reportedly found that, within productive TCRs, an Asian-associated ancestry cluster had fewer N-insertions than the mean observed across the approximately 700 donors.

V lost 0 bases and J lost 5, with 10 bases in between. Germline CDR1 is ENHRY and CDR2 is SYGVKD. The CDR3 totals 14 residues. Primers: 60 Vbeta forward and 13 Jbeta reverse. Measured with immunoSEQ multiplex PCR; TCRdb has only the in-frame clones, and not every one. This sample's table has about 140,000 clones. This clonotype was obtained from a middle-aged man in good health and CMV-seronegative. Sequenced sample: PBMCs. This chain links TRBV10-3 with TRBJ1-1; possible D gene TRBD1, 5 bases. CDR3 sequence: CAISESAGQTEAFF. The CDR3 DNA follows: TGTGCCATCAGTGAGTCCGCAGGGCAAACTGAAGCTTTCTTT.